The 13 T cell receptor beta chains below come from one sample, sequenced in a study of cytomegalovirus exposure and HLA in healthy donors. PCR involved 60 Vbeta and 13 Jbeta primers. The protocol was immunoSEQ multiplex PCR, while the TCRdb copy is restricted to in-frame clones and leaves out a portion. The data contain under 200,000 clones, roughly 80% of them seen just once; the ten biggest clones take up about 0.8%. The sequenced sample consisted of PBMCs. All receptors derive from a woman in her late teens or twenties in good health and CMV-seronegative.

V usage is TRBV28 and J usage is TRBJ2-7; 7 nucleotides match TRBD1. The CDR3 length is 13 residues. J lost 0 bases, V lost 9 bases, and 5 bases had no gene match. The germline V gene encodes CDR1 MDHEN and CDR2 SYDVKM. The CDR3 protein is CASLQGTSYEQYF. The CDR3 region has the DNA TGTGCCAGTTTACAGGGGACCTCCTACGAGCAGTACTTC.

V and J are TRBV5-8 and TRBJ2-2; perhaps TRBD2 as D (5 bases). CDR1 and CDR2 (germline): SGHTS, YDEGEE. V was cut by 4 bases and J by 2 bases, with 15 bases left in between. This CDR3 spans 16 amino acids. CDR3 loop: CASSLRERVNTGELFF. CDR3 nucleotides: TGTGCCAGCAGCCTGAGGGAACGGGTTAACACCGGGGAGCTGTTTTTT.

This chain links TRBV27 with TRBJ1-6; 7 bases line up with TRBD1. Per the germline V gene, CDR1 is MNHEY and CDR2 is SMNVEV (reference sequence). Trimming took 2 bases from V and 8 from J; bases not matched to a gene: 12. The CDR3 has 17 amino acids. CDR3: CASSLTIPGQPYSPLHF. Written as DNA, the CDR3 is TGTGCCAGCAGTTTAACGATTCCGGGACAGCCGTATTCACCCCTCCACTTT.

This chain joins TRBV5-6 and TRBJ1-4; 9 positions agree with TRBD1. J gave up 8 bases and V 5 bases, and 4 bases lay outside the gene matches. CDR1 is SGHDT and CDR2 is YYEEEE in the germline V gene. The CDR3 loop spans 13 amino acids. The CDR3 nucleotides are TGTGCCAGCAGTCAAACAGGGGGCGAAAAACTGTTTTTT. Translation: CASSQTGGEKLFF.

The rearrangement links TRBV19 to TRBJ2-7; D is ambiguous. CDR3 length: 12 amino acids. Germline values: CDR1 LNHDA, CDR2 SQIVND (reference sequence). Trimming took off 3 bases at V and 4 bases at J, with 7 bases between the two ends. This CDR3 is CASSIPPYEQYF. CDR3 in DNA: TGTGCCAGTAGTATTCCCCCTTACGAGCAGTACTTC. The full variable domain, with the rest looked up from reference TRBV19 and TRBJ2-7, is DGGITQSPKYLFRKEGQNVTLSCEQNLNHDAMYWYRQDPGQGLRLIYYSQIVNDFQKGDIAEGYSVSREKKESFPLTVTSAQKNPTAFYLCASSIPPYEQYFGPGTRLTVT.

As to this clone: Relative to the germline gene, one junction end is altered; a read error may explain this. The CDR3 bases are TGTGCTAGCAGCTTAGCGGGAGGGCAGCACAATGAGCAGTTCTTC. Protein sequence: CASSLAGGQHNEQFF. The rearrangement uses TRBV7-7 and TRBJ2-1, with 11 bases fitting TRBD2. CDR3 length: 15 residues. The germline V gene has CDR1 SSHAT and CDR2 FNYEAQ (reference sequence).

This rearrangement joins TRBV27 to TRBJ2-3; a possible D gene is TRBD1 (8 bases). Germline lookup yields CDR1 MNHEY and CDR2 SMNVEV (reference sequence). This CDR3 is built from 12 residues. V shed 5 bases and J shed 13 bases, with 16 bases lying between them. The CDR3 sequence is CASSGRQGREYF. CDR3 nucleotide sequence: TGTGCCAGCAGTGGACGACAGGGGAGGGAGTATTTT.

V usage is TRBV6-5 and J usage is TRBJ2-7, with a tentative D call TRBD2 (5 bases). The ends were cut back, 4 bases at V and 6 bases at J, with 16 bases in the middle. Germline CDR1 and CDR2: MNHEY and SVGAGI. This CDR3 region has 14 residues. CDR3 sequence (DNA): TGTGCCAGCAGTTCAGATGCTAGCCTCCGCGAGCAGTACTTC. Its protein product is CASSSDASLREQYF.

This clone was counted a single time. V usage is TRBV6-5 and J usage is TRBJ2-5, with 8 nucleotides matching TRBD1. The J call may not be correct, given that the DNA end is closer to TRBJ2-7. The CDR3 runs 13 residues. The germline V gene has CDR1 MNHEY and CDR2 SVGAGI. The CDR3 region has the DNA TGTGCCAGCAATCCCCGGACAGGGTACGAGCAGTACTTC. This sequence encodes CASNPRTGYEQYF.

This clone was detected only a few times. The chain has TRBV6-1 and TRBJ1-5; 12 positions match TRBD1. This CDR3 is 14 amino acids long. With 4 bases clipped from V and 11 bases from J, the junction kept 6 bases outside the gene matches. CDR1 and CDR2 from the germline V gene are MNHNS and SASEGT. As DNA, the CDR3 is TGTGCCAGCAGTGGGGGACAGGGGGCAGCGGCCCAGCATTTT. Encoded protein: CASSGGQGAAAQHF.

The chain uses TRBV5-1 and TRBJ2-3; TRBD2 aligns across 16 bases. V was pared by 4 bases and J by 3 bases, with 14 bases of the junction left unmatched. CDR3 size: 20 residues. Per the germline V gene, CDR1 is SGHRS and CDR2 is YFSETQ. The CDR3 loop reads CASSLLGAGLAGGRTDTQYF. The DNA for the CDR3 is TGCGCCAGCAGCCTCCTAGGTGCGGGACTAGCGGGAGGGAGAACAGATACGCAGTATTTT.

This clone has just a few counts. This chain uses TRBV28 with TRBJ1-1; D is possibly TRBD1 (5 bases). The V gene's germline CDR1 is MDHEN and CDR2 SYDVKM. Between the trimmed V and J ends, which lost 2 bases and 3 bases, there was a span of 10 bases. The CDR3 consists of 14 residues. CDR3 sequence reads: CASSLRKGDTEAFF. The CDR3 bases are TGTGCCAGCAGTTTAAGGAAAGGGGACACTGAAGCTTTCTTT. The complete variable domain, with remaining parts taken from reference TRBV28 and TRBJ1-1, reads DVKVTQSSRYLVKRTGEKVFLECVQDMDHENMFWYRQDPGLGLRLIYFSYDVKMKEKGDIPEGYSVSREKKERFSLILESASTNQTSMYLCASSLRKGDTEAFFGQGTRLTVV.

DNA of the CDR3: TGTGCCAGCCTTTACCGGCCGGGACAACCACCCTACGAGCAGTACTTC. Protein sequence: CASLYRPGQPPYEQYF. The chain joins TRBV2 to TRBJ2-7, with D possibly being TRBD1 (6 bases). The germline V gene encodes CDR1 SNHLY and CDR2 FYNNEI. This CDR3 contains 16 residues. V dropped 8 bases and J dropped 2 bases, with 22 bases sitting between them.